This TCR beta chain stems from a study of cytomegalovirus exposure and HLA in healthy donors. About this clone: The target antigen is unknown.

Study-wide findings and caveats: TCR sequences were mostly rare, though some public TCRs occurred in many donors. Most CMV-associated TCR beta chains appeared HLA-restricted in a later analysis.

The PCR contained 60 Vbeta and 13 Jbeta primers. Per the original data handling: Tens of millions of unique TCR beta chains, roughly 12 million shared, were counted in a later analysis. Sequencing used immunoSEQ multiplex PCR; TCRdb keeps in-frame clones, though not all of them. The V and J calls and clone size were taken over from that table, and D and trimming were inferred from the DNA. This table has roughly 190,000 clones, more than 70% appearing once. This CDR3 contains 15 residues. CDR1 and CDR2 (germline): MNHEY, SMNVEV (reference sequence). V was trimmed by 7 bases and J by 6 bases, leaving 19 bases between them.

The chain combines TRBV27 with TRBJ2-1, with a possible D match to TRBD2 (6 bases). Specimen: PBMCs. This receptor was obtained from a man aged 35-49 years in good health and CMV-seropositive. In nucleotides, the CDR3 is TGTGCCAGCATAGAGGGTGGTGCGGGGCGCAATGAGCAGTTCTTC. It translates to CASIEGGAGRNEQFF.